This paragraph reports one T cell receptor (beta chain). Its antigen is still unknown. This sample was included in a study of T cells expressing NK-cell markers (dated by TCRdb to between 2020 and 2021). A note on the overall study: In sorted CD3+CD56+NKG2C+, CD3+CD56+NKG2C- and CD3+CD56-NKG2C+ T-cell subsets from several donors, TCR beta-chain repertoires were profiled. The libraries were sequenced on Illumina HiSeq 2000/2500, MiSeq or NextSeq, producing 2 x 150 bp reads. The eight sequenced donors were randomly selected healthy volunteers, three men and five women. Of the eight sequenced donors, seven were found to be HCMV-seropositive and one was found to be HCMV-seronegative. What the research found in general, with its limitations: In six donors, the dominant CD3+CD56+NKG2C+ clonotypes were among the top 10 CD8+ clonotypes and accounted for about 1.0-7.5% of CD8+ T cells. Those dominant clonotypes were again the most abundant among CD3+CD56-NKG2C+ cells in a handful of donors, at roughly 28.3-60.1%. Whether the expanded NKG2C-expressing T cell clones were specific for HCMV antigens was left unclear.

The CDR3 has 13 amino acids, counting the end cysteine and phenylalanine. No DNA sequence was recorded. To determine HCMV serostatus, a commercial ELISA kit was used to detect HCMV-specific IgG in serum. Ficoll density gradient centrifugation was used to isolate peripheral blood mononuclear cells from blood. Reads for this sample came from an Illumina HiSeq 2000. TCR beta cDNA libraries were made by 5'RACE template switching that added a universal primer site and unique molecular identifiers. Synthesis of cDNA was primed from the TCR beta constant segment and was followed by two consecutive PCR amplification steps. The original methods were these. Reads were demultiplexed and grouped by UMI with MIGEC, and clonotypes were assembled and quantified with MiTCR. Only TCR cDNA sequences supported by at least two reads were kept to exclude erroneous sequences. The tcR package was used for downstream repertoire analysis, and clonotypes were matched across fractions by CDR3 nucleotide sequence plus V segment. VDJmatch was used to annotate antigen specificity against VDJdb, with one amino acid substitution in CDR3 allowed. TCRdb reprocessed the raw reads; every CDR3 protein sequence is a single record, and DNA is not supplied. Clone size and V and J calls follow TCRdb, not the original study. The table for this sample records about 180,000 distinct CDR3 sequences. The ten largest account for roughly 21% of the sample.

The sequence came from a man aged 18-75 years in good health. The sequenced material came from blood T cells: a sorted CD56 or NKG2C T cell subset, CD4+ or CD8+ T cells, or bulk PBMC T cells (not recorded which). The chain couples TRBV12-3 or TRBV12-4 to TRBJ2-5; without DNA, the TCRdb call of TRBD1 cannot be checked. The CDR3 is CASSPLGEETQYF.